This entry is about one TCR beta chain. What antigen it recognizes has not been identified. No much larger clone exists at a distance of one base, and base qualities are not known. The sample comes from a study of blood T cells in healthy people across ages (dated by TCRdb to between 2014 and 2017). About the study as a whole: In model experiments, roughly one uniquely barcoded TCR beta cDNA molecule per two T cells was captured by template switching. Two additional independent replicas of 1 million unique cDNA reads from the same blood draw were analyzed for two donors (one aged 18 to 29 and one aged 80 or older). Donors were grouped into four age groups: young (average roughly 15 years), middle-aged (less than 40), aged (62) and long-lived (roughly 80). To avoid experimental bias, donors of different ages were distributed randomly across sequencing lanes. Age-related changes in TCR beta repertoire diversity were measured in the study by deep sequencing normalized with unique cDNA molecular identifiers.

Donors were 40 or so systemically healthy Caucasian individuals from Russia aged roughly 6 to 95 years. Each donor gave about 11 milliliters of peripheral blood, drawn into EDTA-treated Vacutainer tubes. Ficoll-Paque density-gradient centrifugation was used to isolate PBMCs, with at least 7 million obtained per sample. Trizol reagent was used to extract total RNA from the PBMCs, yielding at least 6 micrograms per sample. Naive CD45RAhigh/CD27high T cell percentages were measured by flow cytometry on a PBMC aliquot from every donor. The CDR3 measures 18 amino acids from cysteine to phenylalanine. Just CDR3 DNA is preserved here, 54 bases in frame from base 1. The germline V and J ends show losses of 4 bases and 0 bases respectively, and no gene match explains 8 bases of the junction. CDR1 MNHEY and CDR2 SMNVEV were looked up in the germline V gene (reference sequence). Here is what the overall study found, with its caveats: Observed TCR beta diversity per million T cells fell roughly linearly with age, and a significant reduction was already apparent by age around 44. Compared with the aged group, more naive CD4+ T cells, fewer expanded clones and increased TCR diversity were shown by the long-lived group, suggesting age selection. Conclusive comparison of naive and antigen-experienced compartments was prevented by the profiling of bulk unsorted PBMCs. The percentage of naive T cells measured by flow cytometry correlated strongly with observed TCR beta diversity. Because the CMV infection status of the donors was unknown, age-related changes in expanded clonotypes may potentially have been confounded. Estimates of total diversity from one million sequenced T cells were regarded as lower bounds and underestimates.

The library was generated by 5' RACE. Data came from an Illumina HiSeq 2500. The second PCR ran for roughly 7 to 11 cycles and used a J-beta primer mix along with a sample-barcoded 5' primer. A template-switch 5' adaptor carrying 12 random nucleotides introduced a unique molecular identifier onto each TCR beta cDNA molecule. Each sample yielded at least 3 million CDR3-containing paired-end reads. First-strand cDNA synthesis was performed from all RNA using the Mint cDNA synthesis kit, with priming by a TRBC-specific oligonucleotide. After uracil-DNA glycosylase treatment, a first 18-cycle PCR used universal primers M1SS and BC2_uni_R on all cDNA. The published analysis was carried out like this. Each sample was normalized by randomly selecting 1 million high-quality reads, each carrying a distinct molecular identifier. Reads sharing molecular identifiers were discarded rather than binned into consensus sequences. MiTCR, set to a Q25 quality threshold and the strictest error-elimination algorithm, was used for CDR3 identification, clonotype clustering and error correction. A nonparametric unseen species model using Euler transformation provided a lower-bound estimate of total TCR beta diversity. TCRdb reprocessed the public reads (quality trimming at Q25 with fastp, clone calling with MiXCR) and kept in-frame beta chains. When rows share a CDR3 protein, they turn into one entry using the most common DNA and genes. These V and J calls rely on TCRdb rather than the paper's analysis. A total of hundreds of thousands of distinct CDR3 sequences appear in this sample, 58% of them only once. The top ten hold approximately 37% of the sample.

The receptor chain draws on TRBV27 and TRBJ2-3; 12 bases in the middle match TRBD2. The sample taken for sequencing was blood. This receptor was obtained from a man aged 60-69 years in good health. This receptor has the CDR3 CASSYTSGGTLSTDTQYF. The DNA sequence is TGTGCCAGCAGTTACACTAGCGGGGGGACCCTTAGCACAGATACGCAGTATTTT.